Here is one TCR beta chain with its context. This entry belongs to a study of blood T cell repertoires in COVID-19. Study information: Donors in the United States, Italy and Spain gave samples during acute or convalescent COVID-19. Nucleic acid was either cDNA or gDNA, and it came from T cells, B-cell-depleted T cells, or PBMCs.

CDR3 length: 12 residues. The germline V gene has CDR1 SQVTM and CDR2 ANQGSEA. V lost 6 bases and J lost 4, with 12 bases in between. The authors' processing: Reference gene primer amplification yielded estimated nucleated cell counts. Assay: immunoSEQ multiplex PCR; the TCRdb copy retains only in-frame clones and omits some. The V and J calls and the clone size are those of that table, but D and trimming were determined from the DNA. This table has about 110,000 clones, approximately 78% appearing once. The sequencing input was peripheral blood. The rearrangement joins TRBV29-1 to TRBJ1-1, with D tentatively TRBD1 (5 bases). The clonotype was recovered from a man aged 70 or older with acute or convalescent COVID-19. CDR3 coding DNA: TGCAGCGTCCACCCGGGGGGCACTGAAGCTTTCTTT. Its translation is CSVHPGGTEAFF.